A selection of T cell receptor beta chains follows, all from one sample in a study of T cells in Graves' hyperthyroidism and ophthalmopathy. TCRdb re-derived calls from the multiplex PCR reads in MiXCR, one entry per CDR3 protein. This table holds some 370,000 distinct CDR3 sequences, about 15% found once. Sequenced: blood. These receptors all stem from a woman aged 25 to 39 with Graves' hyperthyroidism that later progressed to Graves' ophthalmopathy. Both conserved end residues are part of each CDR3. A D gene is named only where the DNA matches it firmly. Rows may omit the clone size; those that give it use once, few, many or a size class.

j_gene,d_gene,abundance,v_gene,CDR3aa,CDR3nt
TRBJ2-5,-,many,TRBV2,CASSENPGAQETQYF,TGTGCCAGCAGTGAAAATCCAGGGGCCCAAGAGACCCAGTACTTC
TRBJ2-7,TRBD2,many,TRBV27,CASSLWSSGKTYEQYF,TGTGCCAGCAGTTTATGGTCCAGCGGGAAGACCTACGAGCAGTACTTC
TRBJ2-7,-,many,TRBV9,CASSGRPSLPTYEQYF,TGTGCCAGCAGCGGTCGACCTTCCCTTCCCACCTACGAGCAGTACTTC
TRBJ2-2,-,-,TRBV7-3,CASSLGVGNTGELFF,TGTGCCAGCAGCTTGGGGGTAGGCAACACCGGGGAGCTGTTTTTT
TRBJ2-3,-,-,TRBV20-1,CSARRGRLVTDTQYF,TGCAGTGCTCGTCGGGGCCGTCTTGTCACAGATACGCAGTATTTT
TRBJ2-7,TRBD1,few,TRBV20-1,CSANTGTGPHEQYF,TGCAGTGCTAACACCGGGACAGGGCCCCACGAGCAGTACTTC
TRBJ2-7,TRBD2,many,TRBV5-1,CASSVQTSGLYEQYF,TGCGCCAGCAGCGTACAAACTAGCGGATTATACGAGCAGTACTTC
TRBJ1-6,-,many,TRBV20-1,CSASRTLNSPLHF,TGCAGTGCTAGCCGGACGCTAAATTCACCCCTCCACTTT
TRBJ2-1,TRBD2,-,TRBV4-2,CASSQESLAGFSYNEQFF,TGTGCCAGCAGCCAAGAGAGTCTAGCGGGGTTCTCCTACAATGAGCAGTTCTTC
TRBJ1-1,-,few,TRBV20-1,CSASDAEAFF,TGCAGTGCTAGTGACGCTGAAGCTTTCTTT
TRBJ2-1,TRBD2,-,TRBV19,CASSGAVWAGGQFF,TGTGCCAGTAGTGGAGCAGTTTGGGCGGGAGGGCAGTTCTTC
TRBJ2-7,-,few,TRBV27,CASSFKSPYYEQYF,TGTGCCAGCAGTTTCAAGAGTCCGTACTACGAGCAGTACTTC
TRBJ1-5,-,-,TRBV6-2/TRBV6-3,CASSSLRGRGNQPQHF,TGTGCCAGCAGTTCCCTCCGGGGCAGGGGAAATCAGCCCCAGCATTTT
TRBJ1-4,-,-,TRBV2,CASTGKVATNEKLFF,TGTGCCAGCACAGGGAAGGTTGCGACTAATGAAAAACTGTTTTTT
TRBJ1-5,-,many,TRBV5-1,CASSLEGNSNQPQHF,TGCGCCAGCAGCTTGGAGGGAAATAGCAATCAGCCCCAGCATTTT
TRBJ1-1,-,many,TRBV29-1,CSVYDTEAFF,TGCAGCGTTTACGACACTGAAGCTTTCTTT
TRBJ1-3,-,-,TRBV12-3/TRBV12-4,CVSSPTQNSGNTIYF,TGTGTCAGCAGTCCGACACAGAACTCTGGAAACACCATATATTTT
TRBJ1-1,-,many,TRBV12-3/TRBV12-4,CASSLTRVSRVMNTEAFF,TGTGCCAGCAGTTTAACGCGGGTGTCCCGAGTGATGAACACTGAAGCTTTCTTT
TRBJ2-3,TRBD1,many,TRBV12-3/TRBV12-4,CASSPGQGKDTQYF,TGTGCCAGCAGCCCGGGACAGGGGAAGGATACGCAGTATTTT
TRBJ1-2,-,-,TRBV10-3,CAISEDSFYGYTF,TGTGCCATCAGTGAGGACAGCTTCTATGGCTACACCTTC
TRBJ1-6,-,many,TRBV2,CASSVESSYNSPLHF,TGTGCCAGCAGTGTGGAGAGCTCCTATAATTCACCCCTCCACTTT
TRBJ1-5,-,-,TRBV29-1,CSVSRGSNQPQHF,TGCAGCGTATCCAGGGGTAGCAATCAGCCCCAGCATTTT
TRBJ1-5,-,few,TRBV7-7,CASSLGRGSDQPQHF,TGTGCTAGCAGTTTAGGAAGGGGGTCCGATCAGCCCCAGCATTTT
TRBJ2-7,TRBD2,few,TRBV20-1,CSAKGLAGGYEQYF,TGCAGTGCAAAGGGACTAGCGGGGGGCTACGAGCAGTACTTC
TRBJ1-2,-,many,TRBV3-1,CASSQGEGMTNYGYTF,TGTGCCAGCAGCCAGGGGGAGGGGATGACTAACTATGGCTACACCTTC
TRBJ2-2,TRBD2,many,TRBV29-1,CSVETGLADTGELFF,TGCAGCGTCGAGACCGGACTAGCGGACACCGGGGAGCTGTTTTTT
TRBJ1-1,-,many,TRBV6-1,CASSDRVYAEAFF,TGTGCCAGCAGTGACAGGGTTTACGCTGAAGCTTTCTTT
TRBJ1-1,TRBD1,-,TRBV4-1,CASSQPGQGGTEAFF,TGCGCCAGCAGCCAACCCGGACAGGGGGGCACTGAAGCTTTCTTT
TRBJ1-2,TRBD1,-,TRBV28,CASSLTGAGTAYGYTF,TGTGCCAGCAGCCTGACTGGCGCCGGGACAGCCTATGGCTACACCTTC
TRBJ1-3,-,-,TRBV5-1,CASSLAGHGNTIYF,TGCGCCAGCAGCTTGGCGGGGCACGGAAACACCATATATTTT
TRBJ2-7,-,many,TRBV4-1,CASSRWPRGRVYEQYF,TGCGCCAGCAGCCGATGGCCCCGGGGGCGCGTCTACGAGCAGTACTTC
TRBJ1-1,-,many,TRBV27,CASSLLGGMNTEAFF,TGTGCCAGCAGTTTATTAGGGGGAATGAACACTGAAGCTTTCTTT
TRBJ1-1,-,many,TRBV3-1,CASSQGAGSNTEAFF,TGTGCCAGCAGCCAAGGCGCAGGGTCGAACACTGAAGCTTTCTTT
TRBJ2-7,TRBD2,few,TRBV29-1,CSAKVGSGSYHEQYF,TGCAGCGCAAAAGTAGGGAGCGGGAGTTACCACGAGCAGTACTTC
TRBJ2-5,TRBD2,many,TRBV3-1,CASSLGLAGDQETQYF,TGTGCCAGCAGCCTCGGACTAGCGGGGGACCAAGAGACCCAGTACTTC
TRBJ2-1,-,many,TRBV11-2,CASSLSSGTYNEQFF,TGTGCCAGCAGCTTGTCTAGTGGAACCTACAATGAGCAGTTCTTC
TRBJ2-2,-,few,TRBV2,CATRERSNTGELFF,TGTGCCACTCGGGAGCGCTCGAACACCGGGGAGCTGTTTTTT
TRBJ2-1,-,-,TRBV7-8,CASSSPHLASYNEQFF,TGTGCCAGCAGCTCGCCTCACCTAGCCTCCTACAATGAGCAGTTCTTC
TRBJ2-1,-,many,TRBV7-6,CASSLEAGPNNEQFF,TGTGCCAGCAGCTTAGAAGCAGGGCCTAACAATGAGCAGTTCTTC
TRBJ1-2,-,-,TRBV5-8,CASSRRGWYGYTF,TGTGCCAGCAGTAGGCGGGGCTGGTATGGCTACACCTTC
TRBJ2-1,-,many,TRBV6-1,CASSEMMVTYNEQFF,TGTGCCAGCAGTGAAATGATGGTTACCTACAATGAGCAGTTCTTC
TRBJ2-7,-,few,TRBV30,CAWSHLWGEQYF,TGTGCCTGGAGTCACTTGTGGGGCGAGCAGTACTTC
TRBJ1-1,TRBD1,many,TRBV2,CASSDSLGQHDTEAFF,TGTGCCAGCAGTGACTCGCTGGGACAGCACGACACTGAAGCTTTCTTT
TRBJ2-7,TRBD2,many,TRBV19,CASTKAGDIYEQYF,TGTGCCAGTACCAAAGCGGGAGATATCTACGAGCAGTACTTC
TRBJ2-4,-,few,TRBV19,CASSMPPGTAKNIQYF,TGTGCCAGTAGTATGCCCCCGGGGACGGCCAAAAACATTCAGTACTTC
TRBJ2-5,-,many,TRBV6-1,CASSDGRDRMVGAQETQYF,TGTGCCAGCAGTGATGGGAGGGACAGGATGGTGGGGGCCCAAGAGACCCAGTACTTC
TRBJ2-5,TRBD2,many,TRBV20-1,CSARSSGGARETQYF,TGCAGTGCTAGGTCGAGCGGGGGGGCCCGAGAGACCCAGTACTTC
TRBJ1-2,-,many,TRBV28,CASSLGQLLSGYTF,TGTGCCAGCAGTTTGGGACAACTCCTATCCGGCTACACCTTC
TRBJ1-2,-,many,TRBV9,CASSVDDSPSGSYGYTF,TGTGCCAGCAGCGTAGATGACAGCCCCAGCGGTAGCTATGGCTACACCTTC
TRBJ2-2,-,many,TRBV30,CAWSVGLNTGELFF,TGTGCCTGGAGTGTGGGGCTGAACACCGGGGAGCTGTTTTTT